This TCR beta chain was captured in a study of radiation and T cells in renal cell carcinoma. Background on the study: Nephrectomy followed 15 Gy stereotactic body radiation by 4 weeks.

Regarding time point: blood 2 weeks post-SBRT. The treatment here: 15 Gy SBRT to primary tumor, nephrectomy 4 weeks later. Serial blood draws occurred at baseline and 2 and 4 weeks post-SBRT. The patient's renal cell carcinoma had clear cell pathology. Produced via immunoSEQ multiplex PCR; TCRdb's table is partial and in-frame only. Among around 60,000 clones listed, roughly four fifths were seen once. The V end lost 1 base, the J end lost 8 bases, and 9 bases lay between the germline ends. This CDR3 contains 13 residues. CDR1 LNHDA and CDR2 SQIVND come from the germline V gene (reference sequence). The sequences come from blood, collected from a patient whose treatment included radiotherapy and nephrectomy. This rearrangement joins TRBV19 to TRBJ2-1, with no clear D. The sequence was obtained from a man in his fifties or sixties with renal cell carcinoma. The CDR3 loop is CASSIATGYEQFF. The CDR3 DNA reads TGTGCCAGTAGTATAGCCACGGGCTATGAGCAGTTCTTC.